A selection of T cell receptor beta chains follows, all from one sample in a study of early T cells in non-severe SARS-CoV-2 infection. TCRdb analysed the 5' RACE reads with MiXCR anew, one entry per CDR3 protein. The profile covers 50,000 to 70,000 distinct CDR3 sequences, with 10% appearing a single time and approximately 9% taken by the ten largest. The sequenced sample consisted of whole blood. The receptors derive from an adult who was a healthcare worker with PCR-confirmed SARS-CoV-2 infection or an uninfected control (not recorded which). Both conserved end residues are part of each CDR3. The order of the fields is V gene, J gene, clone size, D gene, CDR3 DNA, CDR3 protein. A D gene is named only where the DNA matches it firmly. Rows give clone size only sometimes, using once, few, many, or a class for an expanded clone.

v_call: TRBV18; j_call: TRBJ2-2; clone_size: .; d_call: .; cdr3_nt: TGTGCCAGCTCCCGACAGACAGCCGCGAACACCGGGGAGCTGTTTTTT; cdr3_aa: CASSRQTAANTGELFF
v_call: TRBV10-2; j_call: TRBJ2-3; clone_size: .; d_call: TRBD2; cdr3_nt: TGCGCCAGCAGTGAGAATAAAGGACTAGACACAGATACGCAGTATTTT; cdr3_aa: CASSENKGLDTDTQYF
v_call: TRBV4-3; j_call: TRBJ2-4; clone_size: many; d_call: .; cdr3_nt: TGCGCCAGCAGCCAAGCGCTGAGACAGTGGAACATTCAGTACTTC; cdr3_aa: CASSQALRQWNIQYF
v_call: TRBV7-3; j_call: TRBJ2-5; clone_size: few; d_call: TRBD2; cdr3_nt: TGTGCCAGCAGCCGGACTAGCGACCAAGAGACCCAGTACTTC; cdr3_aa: CASSRTSDQETQYF
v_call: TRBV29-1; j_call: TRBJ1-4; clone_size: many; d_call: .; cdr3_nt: TGCAGCGTTGCTGACCCATCCGCGGAAAAACTGTTTTTT; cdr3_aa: CSVADPSAEKLFF
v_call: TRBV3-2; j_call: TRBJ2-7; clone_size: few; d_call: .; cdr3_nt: TGTGCCAGCAGCCAAGAATGGACAGAGCAGTACTTC; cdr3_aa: CASSQEWTEQYF
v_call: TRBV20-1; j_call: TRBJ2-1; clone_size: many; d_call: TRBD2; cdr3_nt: TGCAGTGCTTCCGGGACTAGCGCAAACAATGAGCAGTTCTTC; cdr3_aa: CSASGTSANNEQFF
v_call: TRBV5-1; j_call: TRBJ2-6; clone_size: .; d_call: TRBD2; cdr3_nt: TGCGCCAGCAGCAAACTAGCGGGAGAAGTGGACGGGGCCAACGTCCTGACTTTC; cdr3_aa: CASSKLAGEVDGANVLTF
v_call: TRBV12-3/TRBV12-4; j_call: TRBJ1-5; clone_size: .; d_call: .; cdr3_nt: TGTGCCAGCAGTTTGGCAGGCCAACTAAATCAGCCCCAGCATTTT; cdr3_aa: CASSLAGQLNQPQHF
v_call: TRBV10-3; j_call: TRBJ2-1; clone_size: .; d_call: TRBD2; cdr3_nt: TGTGCCGCAACCGGGACTAGCAAACACAATGAGCAGTTCTTC; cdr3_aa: CAATGTSKHNEQFF
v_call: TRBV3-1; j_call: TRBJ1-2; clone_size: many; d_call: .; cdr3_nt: TGTGCCAGCAGCCAAGACCCGGGGGCTGGAGGCTACACCTTC; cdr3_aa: CASSQDPGAGGYTF
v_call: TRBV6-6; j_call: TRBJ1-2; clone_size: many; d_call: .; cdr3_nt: TGTGCCAGCAGACCGACAGGTCGGAGCTATGGCTACACCTTC; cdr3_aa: CASRPTGRSYGYTF
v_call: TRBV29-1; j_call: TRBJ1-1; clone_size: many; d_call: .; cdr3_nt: TGCAGCGTTGAAGATGGGGACGTCGCAACTGAAGCTTTCTTT; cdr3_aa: CSVEDGDVATEAFF
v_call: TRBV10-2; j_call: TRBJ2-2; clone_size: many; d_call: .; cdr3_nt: TGCGCCAGCAGTGAGAGGGGACGGACCGGGGAGCTGTTTTTT; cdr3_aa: CASSERGRTGELFF
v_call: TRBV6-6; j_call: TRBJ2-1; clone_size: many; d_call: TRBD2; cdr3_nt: TGTGCCAGCCGCGGGACTAGCGAAAACAATGAGCAGTTCTTC; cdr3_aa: CASRGTSENNEQFF
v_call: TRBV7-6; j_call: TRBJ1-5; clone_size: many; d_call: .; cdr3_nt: TGTGCCAGCAGCACCTTACAGGGAGTGTGGCATTTT; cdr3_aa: CASSTLQGVWHF
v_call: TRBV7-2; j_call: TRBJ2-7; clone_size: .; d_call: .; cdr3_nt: TGTGCCAGCAGCTTTTCCGGTGGAGCCTACGAGCAGTACTTC; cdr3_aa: CASSFSGGAYEQYF
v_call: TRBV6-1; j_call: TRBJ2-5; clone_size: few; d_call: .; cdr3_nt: TGTGCCGGACGCGCGCGAGAGACCCAGTACTTC; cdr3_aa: CAGRARETQYF
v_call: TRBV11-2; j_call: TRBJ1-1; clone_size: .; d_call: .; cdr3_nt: TGTGCCAGCAGCTTAGTCGGGGGTTGGACTGAAGCTTTCTTT; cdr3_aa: CASSLVGGWTEAFF
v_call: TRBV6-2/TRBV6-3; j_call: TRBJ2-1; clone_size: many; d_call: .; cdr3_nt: TGTGCCAGCAGTTACTGGGTGAATGAGCAGTTCTTC; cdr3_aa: CASSYWVNEQFF
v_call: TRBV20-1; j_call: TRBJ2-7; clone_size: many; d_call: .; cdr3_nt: TGCAGTGCTAGAGACCCAGGTCGTTCCTACGAGCAGTACTTC; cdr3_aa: CSARDPGRSYEQYF
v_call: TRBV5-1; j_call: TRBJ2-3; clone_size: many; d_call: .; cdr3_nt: TGCGCCAGCAGCTTGGATGCGGGTGGGATTACAGATACGCAGTATTTT; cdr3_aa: CASSLDAGGITDTQYF
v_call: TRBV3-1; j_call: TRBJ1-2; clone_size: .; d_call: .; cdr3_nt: TGTGCCAGCAGCCAAGAATCGGTCGGCAGGGTTGATGGCTACACCTTC; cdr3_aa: CASSQESVGRVDGYTF
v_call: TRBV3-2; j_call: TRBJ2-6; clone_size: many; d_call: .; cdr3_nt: TGTGCCAGCAGCCGCCGGACAGGGACCTCTGGGGCCAACGTCCTGACTTTC; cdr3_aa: CASSRRTGTSGANVLTF
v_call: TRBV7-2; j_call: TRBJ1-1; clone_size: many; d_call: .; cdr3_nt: TGTGCCAGCAGCACCCCGGGACATAAGGTAACTGATACTGAAGCTTTCTTT; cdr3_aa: CASSTPGHKVTDTEAFF
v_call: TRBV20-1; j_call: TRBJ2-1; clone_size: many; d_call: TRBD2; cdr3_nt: TGCAGTGCTAGAGATCCGGGCGGGAGGGCCAAAAATGAGCAGTTCTTC; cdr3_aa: CSARDPGGRAKNEQFF
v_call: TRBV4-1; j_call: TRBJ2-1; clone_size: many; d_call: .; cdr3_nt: TGCGCCAGCAGCCAAGGGACTAACCCGGTGTGGGATGAGCAGTTCTTC; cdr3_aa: CASSQGTNPVWDEQFF
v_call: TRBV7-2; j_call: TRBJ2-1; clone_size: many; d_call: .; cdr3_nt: TGTGCCAGCAGTTGGAGTCCGGGAGCCAATGAGCAGTTCTTC; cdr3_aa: CASSWSPGANEQFF
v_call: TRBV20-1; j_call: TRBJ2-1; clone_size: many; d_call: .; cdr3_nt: TGCAGTGGCCGGGGAGGCGCTAGCTCCTACAATGAGCAGTTCTTC; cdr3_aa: CSGRGGASSYNEQFF
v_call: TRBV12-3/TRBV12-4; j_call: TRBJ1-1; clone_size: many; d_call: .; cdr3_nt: TGTGCCAGCAGCCTTGGGGGACTAGACTTGAACACTGAAGCTTTCTTT; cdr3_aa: CASSLGGLDLNTEAFF
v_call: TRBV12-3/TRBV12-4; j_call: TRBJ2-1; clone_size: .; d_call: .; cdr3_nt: TGTGCCAGCAGTTACCAGGGGGGATCCTACAATGAGCAGTTCTTC; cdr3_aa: CASSYQGGSYNEQFF
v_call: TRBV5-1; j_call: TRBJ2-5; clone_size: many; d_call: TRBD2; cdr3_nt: TGCGCCAGCAGCTTGGCCCTAGCGGAAGAGACCCAGTACTTC; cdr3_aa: CASSLALAEETQYF
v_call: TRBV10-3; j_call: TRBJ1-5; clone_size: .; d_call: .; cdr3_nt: TGTGCCATCAGTGAGGCGGGGGGAAGTCAGCCCCAGCATTTT; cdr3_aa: CAISEAGGSQPQHF
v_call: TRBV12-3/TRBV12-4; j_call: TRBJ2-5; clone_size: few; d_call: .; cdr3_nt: TGTGCCAGCAGTTCCCACGAGCACCAAGAGACCCAGTACTTC; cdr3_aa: CASSSHEHQETQYF
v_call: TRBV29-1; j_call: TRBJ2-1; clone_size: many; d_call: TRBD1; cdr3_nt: TGCAGCGTCGTCCGGGACAGGGGCCGCAATGAGCAGTTCTTC; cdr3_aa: CSVVRDRGRNEQFF
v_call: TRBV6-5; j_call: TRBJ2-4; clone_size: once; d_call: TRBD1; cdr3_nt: TGTGCCAGCAGTAAGGGACAGACTTTAAACATTCAGTACTTC; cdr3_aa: CASSKGQTLNIQYF
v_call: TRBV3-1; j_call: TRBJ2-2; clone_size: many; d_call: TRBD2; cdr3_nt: TGTGCCAGCAGCCCTGCCGCCGGGACTAGCGGCACCGGGGAGCTGTTTTTT; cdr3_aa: CASSPAAGTSGTGELFF
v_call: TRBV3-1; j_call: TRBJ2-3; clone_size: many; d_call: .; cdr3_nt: TGTGCCAGCAGCCAGCAGCAGATTTCCACAGATACGCAGTATTTT; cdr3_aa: CASSQQQISTDTQYF
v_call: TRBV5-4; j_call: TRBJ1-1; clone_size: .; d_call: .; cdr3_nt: TGTGCCAGCAGCCCTAGTGGGGGTTTTTTGAACACTGAAGCTTTCTTT; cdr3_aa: CASSPSGGFLNTEAFF
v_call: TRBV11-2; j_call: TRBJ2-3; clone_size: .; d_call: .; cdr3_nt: TGTGCCAGCAGCTTTCGTTCCGTGGGTACAGATACGCAGTATTTT; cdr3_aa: CASSFRSVGTDTQYF
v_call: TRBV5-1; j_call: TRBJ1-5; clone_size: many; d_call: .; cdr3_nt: TGCGCCAGCAGCTTAGACAATAACAATCAGCCCCAGCATTTT; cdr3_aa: CASSLDNNNQPQHF
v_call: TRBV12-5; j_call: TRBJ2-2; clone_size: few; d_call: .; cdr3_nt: TGTGCTAGTGCTATCGGGGAGATCTACACCGGGGAGCTGTTTTTT; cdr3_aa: CASAIGEIYTGELFF
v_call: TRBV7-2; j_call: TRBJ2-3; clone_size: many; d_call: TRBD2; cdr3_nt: TGTGCCAGCAGCCGCCTTAGCGGGAATACAGATACGCAGTATTTT; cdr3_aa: CASSRLSGNTDTQYF
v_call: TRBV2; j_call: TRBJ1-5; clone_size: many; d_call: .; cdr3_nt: TGTGCCAGCCAGGGGATGCGCAATCAGCCCCAGCATTTT; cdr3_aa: CASQGMRNQPQHF
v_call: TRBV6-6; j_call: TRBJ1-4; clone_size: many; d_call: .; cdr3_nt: TGTGCCAGCAGGGCCACTGTATATGAAAAACTGTTTTTT; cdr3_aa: CASRATVYEKLFF